These T cell receptor beta chains were read from a single sample in a study of PD-L1 blockade in urothelial cancer. TCRdb keeps only in-frame clones here, not all; method: immunoSEQ multiplex PCR. The sample includes about 41,000 clones, 85% seen only once; the top ten take 2.6%. The sequences come from PBMCs, collected around atezolizumab (anti-PD-L1) treatment. These TCRs come from a man aged 65-85 years with urothelial cancer. CDR3s include the opening cysteine and the closing phenylalanine or tryptophan. The order of the fields is clone size, J gene, D gene, V gene, CDR3 DNA, CDR3 protein. D genes are given only for firm matches. Expanded clones are given a class, and other clones once, few, many or no size at all.

clone size: .
J gene: TRBJ2-3
D gene: .
V gene: TRBV28
CDR3 DNA: TGTGCCAGCAGTTCCTCCTTTGGCTTAGCGGGCACAGATACGCAGTATTTT
CDR3 protein: CASSSSFGLAGTDTQYF

clone size: few
J gene: TRBJ2-3
D gene: .
V gene: TRBV5-8
CDR3 DNA: TGTGCCAGCTCTTTACGAGGAGATACGCAGTATTTT
CDR3 protein: CASSLRGDTQYF

clone size: once
J gene: TRBJ1-1
D gene: .
V gene: TRBV6-6
CDR3 DNA: TGTGCCAGCGACGGGAGGGTCACTGAAGCTTTCTTT
CDR3 protein: CASDGRVTEAFF

clone size: .
J gene: TRBJ2-5
D gene: .
V gene: TRBV11-2
CDR3 DNA: TGTGCCAGCAGCTTAAAACGGGAGATAGGGGAGACCCAGTACTTC
CDR3 protein: CASSLKREIGETQYF

clone size: .
J gene: TRBJ2-4
D gene: .
V gene: TRBV5-8
CDR3 DNA: TGTGCCAGCAGCGCCCCCCGACAGTTAGCCAAAAACATTCAGTACTTC
CDR3 protein: CASSAPRQLAKNIQYF

clone size: .
J gene: TRBJ2-1
D gene: TRBD2
V gene: TRBV12-5
CDR3 DNA: TGTGCTAGTGGTTTGGTACTTAGAGGACTAGAAGGCCGCTCCTACAATGAGCAGTTCTTC
CDR3 protein: CASGLVLRGLEGRSYNEQFF

clone size: .
J gene: TRBJ2-3
D gene: TRBD2
V gene: TRBV5-1
CDR3 DNA: TGCGCCAGCAGCTTTCTAGCGGGAGAACAAGATACGCAGTATTTT
CDR3 protein: CASSFLAGEQDTQYF

clone size: .
J gene: TRBJ2-7
D gene: .
V gene: TRBV4-1
CDR3 DNA: TGCGCCAGCAGCCCACACGGATTGGGGCGAAGCTACGAGCAGTACTTC
CDR3 protein: CASSPHGLGRSYEQYF

clone size: .
J gene: TRBJ1-3
D gene: .
V gene: TRBV7-9
CDR3 DNA: TGTGCCAGCAGCTTACGCGGGGAGGCAGGAAACACCATATATTTT
CDR3 protein: CASSLRGEAGNTIYF

clone size: .
J gene: TRBJ2-1
D gene: .
V gene: TRBV5-1
CDR3 DNA: TGCGCCAGCAGTTACGTGCCCCGCGGGACGGATGAGCAGTTCTTC
CDR3 protein: CASSYVPRGTDEQFF

clone size: .
J gene: TRBJ2-5
D gene: TRBD1
V gene: TRBV5-1
CDR3 DNA: TGCGCCAGCAGCCTTGGGACAGTAGGGGAGACCCAGTACTTC
CDR3 protein: CASSLGTVGETQYF

clone size: .
J gene: TRBJ1-3
D gene: TRBD1
V gene: TRBV30
CDR3 DNA: TGTGCCTACACCGGGACAGGGAGACACACCATATATTTT
CDR3 protein: CAYTGTGRHTIYF

clone size: few
J gene: TRBJ2-7
D gene: .
V gene: TRBV30
CDR3 DNA: TGTGCCTGGAGTGTCGGGACCTACGAGCAGTACTTC
CDR3 protein: CAWSVGTYEQYF

clone size: .
J gene: TRBJ2-7
D gene: TRBD2
V gene: TRBV5-4
CDR3 DNA: TGTGCCAGCAGCCTAGGCGGCGGGAGAGGGTACGAGCAGTACTTC
CDR3 protein: CASSLGGGRGYEQYF

clone size: .
J gene: TRBJ1-1
D gene: .
V gene: TRBV19
CDR3 DNA: TGTGCCTCCTTCGGGGGGACTGAAGCTTTCTTT
CDR3 protein: CASFGGTEAFF

clone size: few
J gene: TRBJ2-1
D gene: TRBD2
V gene: TRBV30
CDR3 DNA: TGTGCCTGGAGTTCCGGACTAGCGGGAGGGCCTTGGGATGAGCAGTTCTTC
CDR3 protein: CAWSSGLAGGPWDEQFF

clone size: .
J gene: TRBJ1-5
D gene: TRBD1
V gene: TRBV27
CDR3 DNA: TGTGCCAGCGGGACAGGGGGCTATCAGCCCCAGCATTTT
CDR3 protein: CASGTGGYQPQHF

clone size: few
J gene: TRBJ1-1
D gene: .
V gene: TRBV2
CDR3 DNA: TGTGCCAGCAGTGGAAGAGTTAGGGGCACTGAAGCTTTCTTT
CDR3 protein: CASSGRVRGTEAFF

clone size: .
J gene: TRBJ2-2
D gene: TRBD2
V gene: TRBV23-1
CDR3 DNA: TGCGCCAGCAGTCAATCACCGGCGACTAGCGGGAGGGCGAGTACCGGGGAGCTGTTTTTT
CDR3 protein: CASSQSPATSGRASTGELFF

clone size: .
J gene: TRBJ1-5
D gene: .
V gene: TRBV4-2
CDR3 DNA: TGTGCCAGCAGCCAAGATGGTCGCGGCGCCTCGTCCCAGCATTTT
CDR3 protein: CASSQDGRGASSQHF

clone size: .
J gene: TRBJ2-7
D gene: .
V gene: TRBV10-2
CDR3 DNA: TGCGCCAGCAGTGAAGCTGCTCTCGAGCAGTACTTC
CDR3 protein: CASSEAALEQYF

clone size: .
J gene: TRBJ1-1
D gene: .
V gene: TRBV29-1
CDR3 DNA: TGCAGCGTTAGCGGGAGGGCGGGGGCTTTCTTT
CDR3 protein: CSVSGRAGAFF

clone size: .
J gene: TRBJ2-6
D gene: TRBD1
V gene: TRBV9
CDR3 DNA: TGTGCCAGCAGCCCAAGGACAGGGGGCGACTCTGGGGCCAACGTCCTGACTTTC
CDR3 protein: CASSPRTGGDSGANVLTF

clone size: .
J gene: TRBJ2-7
D gene: .
V gene: TRBV5-1
CDR3 DNA: TGCGCCAGCAGCTTACAGGGTGTATTGGACGAGCAGTACTTC
CDR3 protein: CASSLQGVLDEQYF

clone size: .
J gene: TRBJ2-3
D gene: TRBD1
V gene: TRBV23-1
CDR3 DNA: TGCGCCAGCAGCCCCGGGACAGTTAGCACAGATACGCAGTATTTT
CDR3 protein: CASSPGTVSTDTQYF

clone size: .
J gene: TRBJ2-5
D gene: .
V gene: TRBV7-6
CDR3 DNA: TGTGCCAGCAGCCCCGGACTGGGGTGGGAGACCCAGTACTTC
CDR3 protein: CASSPGLGWETQYF

clone size: .
J gene: TRBJ2-4
D gene: .
V gene: TRBV15
CDR3 DNA: TGTGCCACCAGCGGCGGGACGGGGGCCAAAAACATTCAGTACTTC
CDR3 protein: CATSGGTGAKNIQYF

clone size: .
J gene: TRBJ2-3
D gene: TRBD2
V gene: TRBV4-1
CDR3 DNA: TGCGCCAGCAGCCTTGGGATAGCGGGAGTGGCAGATACGCAGTATTTT
CDR3 protein: CASSLGIAGVADTQYF